This TCR beta chain was recorded in a study of graft-versus-host responses after intestinal transplantation. Overall study results and limits: Early HvG declines after transplant were associated with peak circulating GvH clone levels.

Data came from immunoSEQ multiplex PCR; TCRdb stores just in-frame clones and leaves some out. Counted here are over 70,000 clones, over 80% occurring once; the ten biggest clones make up 17%. About this clone itself: Its antigen is not known.

The material sequenced was unstimulated CD8+ T cells sorted from spleen or lymph node cells, taken before intestinal transplant. This TCR came from a human donor who received an intestinal transplant.

The CDR3 bases are TGTGCCAGCAGTACCGGGACTAGCGGTACCACAGATACGCAGTATTTT. This codes for CASSTGTSGTTDTQYF. V and J are TRBV28 and TRBJ2-3; 11 bases agree with TRBD2. The CDR3 has 16 residues. Per germline, CDR1 MDHEN and CDR2 SYDVKM. V lost 5 bases, J lost 2 bases, and 6 bases stayed unmatched.